This TCR beta chain was sequenced in a study of shared clonotypes between healthy human individuals. Looked up from germline, CDR1 is SGHKS and CDR2 is YYEKEE (reference sequence). The CDR3 has 17 amino acids. The ends were cut back, 4 bases at V and 3 bases at J, with 19 bases in the middle. A word on this clone: Its cognate antigen is unknown.

Study-wide points: Large sequencing depth failed to make sorted-subset sequencing complete, rarefaction showed. When compared with the clonotypes that were shared by all four sorted-subset donors, the non-shared clonotypes turned out to have lower generation probabilities. With few donors, the genetic and exposure-history diversity represented was limited.

The study separated CD4+ cells into CD45RA+ naive and CD45RA-negative memory subsets. Clones were read by immunoSEQ multiplex PCR, and TCRdb kept only the in-frame ones, dropping some. This sample has approximately 2.3 million clones; approximately 95% occur once, and the top ten carry about 0.37%. The sequence derives from a young man in good health. Some clones in this sample may be carry-over from other donors' samples. Sequencing input: naive CD4+ T cells from PBMCs. Subset noted: CD45RA+ positively selected. V gene TRBV5-5 combines with J gene TRBJ1-4; D is possibly TRBD1 (5 bases). CDR3 DNA: TGTGCCAGCAGCCCTGTTAGCGGGGGGTCGCCTAATGAAAAACTGTTTTTT. It specifies CASSPVSGGSPNEKLFF.